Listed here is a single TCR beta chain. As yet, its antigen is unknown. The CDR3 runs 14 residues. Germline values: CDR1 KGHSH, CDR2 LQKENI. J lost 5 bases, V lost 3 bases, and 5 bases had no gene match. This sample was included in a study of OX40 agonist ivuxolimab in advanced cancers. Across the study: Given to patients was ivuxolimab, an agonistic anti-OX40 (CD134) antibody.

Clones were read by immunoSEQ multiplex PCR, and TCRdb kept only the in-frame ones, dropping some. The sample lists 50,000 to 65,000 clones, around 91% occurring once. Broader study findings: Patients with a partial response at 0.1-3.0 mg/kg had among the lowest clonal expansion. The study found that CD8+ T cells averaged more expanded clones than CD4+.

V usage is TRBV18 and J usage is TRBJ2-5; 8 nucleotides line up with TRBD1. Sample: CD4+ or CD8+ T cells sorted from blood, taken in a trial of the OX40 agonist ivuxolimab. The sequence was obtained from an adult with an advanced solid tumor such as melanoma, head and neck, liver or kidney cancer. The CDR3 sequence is CASSPGTGGETQYF. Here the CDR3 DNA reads TGTGCCAGCTCACCGGGGACAGGCGGGGAGACCCAGTACTTC.